The 18 T cell receptor beta chains presented below share a single source sample, sequenced in a study of CD8 T cells in ankylosing spondylitis. Whole-study findings and limits: A motif of roughly 8 highly homologous TCR beta variants was seen as apparently characteristic of ankylosing spondylitis blood.

No antigen is known for these receptors. MiXCR was run by TCRdb on the 5' RACE reads, yielding one entry per CDR3 protein. The sample lists under 950,000 distinct CDR3 sequences, over 15% seen once, with under 20% in the top ten. The sample consisted of blood, either unsorted or a sorted T cell fraction (not recorded which). These receptors were obtained from a male donor with ankylosing spondylitis.

This rearrangement joins TRBV5-1 to TRBJ2-5, with 9 nucleotides matching TRBD2. J gave up 7 bases and V 4 bases, and 8 bases lay outside the gene matches. CDR3 length: 14 amino acids. Germline CDR1 SGHRS, CDR2 YFSETQ. The CDR3 sequence: CASSGGLASGTQYF. CDR3 nucleotide sequence: TGCGCCAGCAGCGGCGGACTAGCGTCGGGGACCCAGTACTTC.

J is TRBJ1-1 and V is TRBV20-1; a weak D match, TRBD1 (5 bases). This CDR3 region has 18 residues. The germline gives CDR1 DFQATT, CDR2 SNEGSKA (reference sequence). V was clipped by 0 bases and J by 4 bases, with 24 bases between them. The CDR3 DNA is TGCAGTGCTAGAGATCGGGGGACGGGGGGGATTTCGGGCACTGAAGCTTTCTTT. Translating it yields CSARDRGTGGISGTEAFF.

The J gene is TRBJ2-2, the V gene TRBV7-2; 7 nucleotides match TRBD1. Germline V gene sequence: CDR1 SGHTA, CDR2 FQGNSA. With 5 bases clipped from V and 6 bases from J, the junction kept 6 bases outside the gene matches. The CDR3 loop spans 14 amino acids. CDR3 residues: CASSHGTVAGELFF. DNA of the CDR3: TGTGCCAGCAGCCACGGGACAGTCGCCGGGGAGCTGTTTTTT.

This clonotype has just a few counts. This CDR3 is CSAGGGRGYTF. The CDR3 coding sequence is TGCAGTGCCGGCGGGGGGCGAGGCTACACCTTC. The chain carries TRBV20-1 and TRBJ1-2; possibly TRBD1 for D (6 bases). V lost 6 bases, J lost 8 bases, and 13 bases lay in between. The CDR3 is 11 residues long. Per the germline V gene, CDR1 is DFQATT and CDR2 is SNEGSKA (reference sequence).

The rearrangement links TRBV15 to TRBJ1-6; 9 nucleotides agree with TRBD1. Germline loops: CDR1 LNHNV, CDR2 YYDKDF (reference sequence). The CDR3 covers 19 residues. V was clipped by 5 bases and J by 6 bases; unmatched bases: 17. In DNA form, the CDR3 reads TGTGCCACCAGCCGCCAACACCCCGGGACAGGGCAAACTAATTCACCCCTCCACTTT. It yields the protein CATSRQHPGTGQTNSPLHF. Looking up the rest from reference TRBV15 and TRBJ1-6 gives the full variable domain: DAMVIQNPRYQVTQFGKPVTLSCSQTLNHNVMYWYQQKSSQAPKLLFHYYDKDFNNEADTPDNFQSRRPNTSFCFLDIRSPGLGDTAMYLCATSRQHPGTGQTNSPLHFGNGTRLTVT.

The V call is TRBV6-1, the J call TRBJ1-1; 7 bases line up with TRBD1. CDR3 length equals 15 residues. CDR1 and CDR2 from the germline V gene are MNHNS and SASEGT. V lost 3 bases to trimming and J lost 5 bases; unmatched junction nucleotides: 9. The CDR3 DNA is TGTGCCAGCAGTGAGGGGAACAGGGGAAGTACTGAAGCTTTCTTT. Translation: CASSEGNRGSTEAFF.

This chain joins TRBV7-8 and TRBJ1-2; 7 bases are a match to TRBD1. The germline V gene encodes CDR1 SGHVS and CDR2 FQNEAQ. V shed 4 bases and J 6 bases; nucleotides not matched to a gene: 14. The CDR3 covers 16 residues. The CDR3 loop is CASSSPAGQRDDGYTF. CDR3 nucleotides: TGTGCCAGCAGCTCCCCGGCGGGACAGAGAGACGATGGCTACACCTTC. The whole variable domain, filled in from reference TRBV7-8 and TRBJ1-2, reads GAGVSQSPRYKVAKRGQDVALRCDPISGHVSLFWYQQALGQGPEFLTYFQNEAQLDKSGLPSDRFFAERPEGSVSTLKIQRTQQEDSAVYLCASSSPAGQRDDGYTFGSGTRLTVV.

This rearrangement joins TRBV11-2 to TRBJ2-1, with 8 positions matching TRBD2. Per the germline V gene, CDR1 is SGHAT and CDR2 is FQNNGV. The CDR3 has 15 amino acids. V shed 5 bases and J 7 bases; nucleotides not matched to a gene: 10. In nucleotides, the CDR3 is TGTGCCAGCAGCCCTGGACTAGCTTGGGGTAATGAGCAGTTCTTC. It is translated as CASSPGLAWGNEQFF.

This clonotype occurred a few times. The V call is TRBV10-3, the J call TRBJ2-1; 9 nucleotides line up with TRBD2. The CDR3 sequence is 14 residues long. Per the germline V gene, CDR1 is ENHRY and CDR2 is SYGVKD. V lost 8 bases, J lost 2 bases, and 4 bases stayed unmatched. For the CDR3, the DNA is TGTGCCATCGGTAGCGGGAGCCCCTACAATGAGCAGTTCTTC. Translated, it gives CAIGSGSPYNEQFF.

This clonotype came up many times. This sequence joins TRBV9 and TRBJ2-1; 8 bases line up with TRBD2. The CDR3 is made up of 15 amino acids. V trimming: 0 bases; J trimming: 9 bases; junction bases outside the gene matches: 8. From germline, CDR1 is SGDLS and CDR2 YYNGEE. The DNA of the CDR3 is TGTGCCAGCAGCGTAGAAATGGGACTAGGCAGTGAGCAGTTCTTC. Protein sequence: CASSVEMGLGSEQFF.

This clonotype was picked up a small number of times. This sequence joins TRBV28 and TRBJ1-2; perhaps TRBD1 as D (5 bases). V lost 3 bases to trimming and J lost 2 bases, with 13 bases between them. Germline V lookup: CDR1 MDHEN, CDR2 SYDVKM. The CDR3 has 15 residues. The CDR3 loop is CASSLTVMRNYGYTF. DNA for the CDR3: TGTGCCAGCAGTTTGACAGTTATGAGGAACTATGGCTACACCTTC.

This clonotype was counted between two and nine times. The V gene is TRBV7-9, the J gene TRBJ1-2, with 9 bases aligning to TRBD1. Per the germline V gene, CDR1 is SEHNR and CDR2 is FQNEAQ (reference sequence). This CDR3 contains 16 residues. The ends lost 5 bases at V and 2 bases at J; junction bases unmatched: 9. CDR3 nucleotides: TGTGCCAGCAGCCCCGACCGGACAGGGGTAAACTATGGCTACACCTTC. Protein sequence: CASSPDRTGVNYGYTF. The full variable domain, in which reference TRBV7-9 and TRBJ1-2 provide the parts outside the CDR3, is DTGVSQNPRHKITKRGQNVTFRCDPISEHNRLYWYRQTLGQGPEFLTYFQNEAQLEKSRLLSDRFSAERPKGSFSTLEIQRTEQGDSAMYLCASSPDRTGVNYGYTFGSGTRLTVV.

The V gene is TRBV14, the J gene TRBJ1-2; D uncertain. The CDR3 sequence is 12 residues long. CDR1 and CDR2 from the germline V gene are SGHDN and FVKESK. The ends were cut back, 3 bases at V and 5 bases at J, with 7 bases in the middle. CDR3 in DNA: TGTGCCAGCAGCCAGACGGTATATGGCTACACCTTC. Translated: CASSQTVYGYTF.

The chain is built from TRBV24-1 and TRBJ2-2; D gene unclear. CDR3 length: 15 amino acids. V lost 3 bases and J lost 2, with 9 bases in between. CDR1 and CDR2 from the germline V gene are KGHDR and SFDVKD. The CDR3 nucleotides are TGTGCCACCAGTGATCTGACTGTAAACACCGGGGAGCTGTTTTTT. This codes for CATSDLTVNTGELFF.

The chain links TRBV4-3 to TRBJ2-3, with D possibly being TRBD1 or TRBD2 (5 bases each). V gave up 6 bases and J gave up 4 bases, with 11 bases separating them. Germline V gene lookup returns CDR1 LGHNA and CDR2 YSLEER. This CDR3 contains 13 residues. The CDR3 here is CASRHLGADTQYF. The CDR3 coding sequence is TGCGCCAGCAGACACCTGGGGGCAGATACGCAGTATTTT.

This clonotype was picked up one time. The chain employs TRBV25-1 and TRBJ2-1; 8 bases are shared with TRBD2. V shed 0 bases and J 0 bases; nucleotides not matched to a gene: 13. Germline V gene sequence: CDR1 MGHDK, CDR2 SYGVNS. The length of the CDR3 is 20 residues. CDR3 in amino acids: CASSEYRGNGLAASYNEQFF. Written as DNA, the CDR3 is TGTGCCAGCAGTGAATATCGGGGCAACGGACTAGCAGCCTCCTACAATGAGCAGTTCTTC.

The DNA of the CDR3 is TGTGCCAGCAGTGCCCAGGGTATTGGGGAGACCCAGTACTTC. Translation gives CASSAQGIGETQYF. V is TRBV2 and J is TRBJ2-5, with D possibly being TRBD1 (5 bases). Germline CDR1 SNHLY, CDR2 FYNNEI. The CDR3 extends over 14 amino acids. Trimming shortened V by 4 bases and J by 5 bases, and 14 bases separated the two germline ends.

The chain couples TRBV20-1 to TRBJ2-1; D not certain. Trimming shortened V by 0 bases and J by 0 bases, and 12 bases separated the two germline ends. This CDR3 region has 16 residues. The germline CDR1 and CDR2 sequences are DFQATT and SNEGSKA (reference sequence). The chain's CDR3 is CSARDLRTSSYNEQFF. CDR3 sequence (DNA): TGCAGTGCTAGAGATTTGCGAACGAGCTCCTACAATGAGCAGTTCTTC.